The 17 T cell receptor beta chains given below trace back to one sample, sequenced in a study of memory CD4+ T cells and cytomegalovirus serostatus. The sort gate was single viable CD3+CD4+CD8-CD45RO+ cells for memory CD4+ T cells. The table came from immunoSEQ multiplex PCR; TCRdb's copy has only in-frame clones and leaves some out. This table has 50,000 or so clones, about 86% appearing once. Input material: memory CD4+ T cells from blood. These receptors came from an adult in good health and CMV-seropositive.

This chain links TRBV4-2 with TRBJ1-2, with no clear D. V was clipped by 0 bases and J by 4 bases, with 9 bases between them. CDR3 length: 14 amino acids. Germline CDR1 is LGHNA and CDR2 is YNFKEQ. CDR3 in amino acids: CASSQDRGSYGYTF. In nucleotides, the CDR3 is TGTGCCAGCAGCCAAGATCGGGGTAGCTATGGCTACACCTTC.

This clone was detected only once. Compared with germline, one end of the junction differs, possibly owing to a read error. The CDR3 DNA reads as TGTGCTAGCAGCTTGGGGACAAAGAATCAGCCCCAGCATTTT. It yields the protein CASSLGTKNQPQHF. This rearrangement joins TRBV7-7 to TRBJ1-5; possible D gene TRBD1, 6 bases. CDR3 length equals 14 residues. The V gene's germline CDR1 is SSHAT and CDR2 FNYEAQ (reference sequence).

In nucleotides, the CDR3 is TGTGCCAGCAGCCCCCCGGGGACAGGTCCTTTCTCCAATCAGCCCCAGCATTTT. Translating it yields CASSPPGTGPFSNQPQHF. The rearrangement links TRBV7-3 to TRBJ1-5; TRBD1 matches 8 bases. V shed 5 bases, J shed 3 bases, and the junction held 15 bases outside the gene matches. The CDR3 covers 18 residues. Germline V gene lookup returns CDR1 SGHTA and CDR2 FQGTGA.

The gene calls are TRBV6-6 and TRBJ1-6; 8 nucleotides agree with TRBD1. V was pared by 6 bases and J by 7 bases, with 8 bases of the junction left unmatched. CDR1 is MNHNY, CDR2 SVGAGI, per germline (reference sequence). The CDR3 extends over 15 amino acids. CDR3 sequence reads: CASSNSGQGNSPLHF. The CDR3 coding sequence is TGTGCCAGCAGCAACTCTGGACAGGGAAATTCACCCCTCCACTTT.

The CDR3 DNA sequence: TGCGCCAGCAGCTCAAGGACTAGCGGGGGGCCGAACACCGGGGAGCTGTTTTTT. Translating gives CASSSRTSGGPNTGELFF. The gene calls are TRBV5-1 and TRBJ2-2, with 14 nucleotides matching TRBD2. The ends lost 3 bases at V and 0 bases at J; junction bases unmatched: 4. This CDR3 contains 18 residues. Per the germline V gene, CDR1 is SGHRS and CDR2 is YFSETQ.

The chain is built from TRBV21-1 and TRBJ1-2. TRBV21-1 is deemed a pseudogene. The CDR3 is 18 amino acids. The CDR3 sequence is CASSKNGTLWSSNYGYTF. The CDR3 nucleotides read TGTGCCAGCAGCAAAAATGGGACGCTCTGGAGCTCGAACTATGGCTACACCTTC.

This sequence joins TRBV5-1 and TRBJ2-5, with D perhaps given as TRBD1 or TRBD2 (5 bases each). Trimming left V 3 bases short and J 1 base short, with 16 bases between. The CDR3 spans 16 residues. In germline, CDR1 is SGHRS, CDR2 YFSETQ. The CDR3: CASSSGTGSIQETQYF. In nucleotides, the CDR3 is TGCGCCAGCAGCTCCGGGACGGGCAGTATCCAAGAGACCCAGTACTTC.

Only a few counts were recorded for this clone. The chain is built from TRBV7-9 and TRBJ1-1, with a possible D match to TRBD1 (6 bases). Trimming took 2 bases from V and 6 from J, leaving 10 bases between them. There are 13 residues in the CDR3. Germline V gene data show CDR1 as SEHNR and CDR2 as FQNEAQ (reference sequence). The CDR3 loop is CASSLQGPAEAFF. The DNA of the CDR3 is TGTGCCAGCAGCTTACAGGGGCCAGCTGAAGCTTTCTTT.

This sequence joins TRBV6-5 and TRBJ2-7; a weak D match, TRBD1 (6 bases). Per the germline V gene, CDR1 is MNHEY and CDR2 is SVGAGI. The V gene lost 6 bases and the J gene lost 3 bases, with 9 bases spanning the gap. CDR3 length: 12 amino acids. CDR3 DNA sequence: TGTGCCAGCAGATCGACAGGCTACGAGCAGTACTTC. Its protein is CASRSTGYEQYF.

The V call is TRBV4-1, the J call TRBJ2-5; 8 bases map to TRBD1. V lost 0 bases, J lost 1 base, and 4 bases stayed unmatched. Germline values: CDR1 MGHRA, CDR2 YSYEKL. The CDR3 is 16 residues long. CDR3 nucleotide sequence: TGCGCCAGCAGCCAAGAGTTAACAGGGGGCCAAGAGACCCAGTACTTC. It is translated as CASSQELTGGQETQYF.

The CDR3 is CASTKSASELTDTQYF. Here the CDR3 DNA reads TGCGCCAGCACCAAGTCGGCATCGGAGTTAACAGATACGCAGTATTTT. This sequence joins TRBV4-3 and TRBJ2-3, with unresolved D. CDR1 LGHNA and CDR2 YSLEER come from the germline V gene. Trimming cost V 7 bases and J 3 bases, with 20 bases left between them. The CDR3 totals 16 residues.

The V call is TRBV2, the J call TRBJ2-2; 7 bases line up with TRBD1. V dropped 8 bases and J dropped 4; count of bases not matched to a gene: 4. The CDR3 is 13 residues long. Germline V gives CDR1 SNHLY, CDR2 FYNNEI. CDR3 bases: TGTGCCAGCCCGACAGGGCGCACCGGGGAGCTGTTTTTT. Translation gives CASPTGRTGELFF. Full variable domain (missing parts from reference TRBV2 and TRBJ2-2): EPEVTQTPSHQVTQMGQEVILRCVPISNHLYFYWYRQILGQKVEFLVSFYNNEISEKSEIFDDQFSVERPDGSNFTLKIRSTKLEDSAMYFCASPTGRTGELFFGEGSRLTVL.

The chain is built from TRBV2 and TRBJ1-6; D unresolved. CDR1 and CDR2 (germline): SNHLY, FYNNEI. The CDR3 runs 12 residues. Trimming left V 3 bases short and J 8 bases short, with 5 bases between. The CDR3 is CASSDGYSPLHF. In DNA form, the CDR3 reads TGTGCCAGCAGTGACGGATATTCACCCCTCCACTTT.

The rearrangement uses TRBV10-3 and TRBJ2-6; D is unresolved. Per germline, CDR1 ENHRY and CDR2 SYGVKD. Trimming cost V 5 bases and J 5 bases, with 22 bases left between them. The CDR3 is made up of 18 amino acids. The CDR3 region has the DNA TGTGCCATCAGTAAATATTGCTGTATACAAAGTCGGGCCAACGTCCTGACTTTC. Translation gives CAISKYCCIQSRANVLTF.

The rearrangement joins TRBV5-1 to TRBJ2-7; the match to TRBD2 covers 8 bases. The germline CDR1 and CDR2 sequences are SGHRS and YFSETQ. The V gene end was trimmed by 4 bases and the J gene end by 0 bases; junction bases not matched to a gene: 3. The CDR3 covers 14 residues. CDR3 in amino acids: CASSPGGNSYEQYF. The DNA for the CDR3 is TGCGCCAGCAGCCCGGGGGGGAACTCCTACGAGCAGTACTTC.

The chain couples TRBV7-3 to TRBJ2-7; 8 bases are a match to TRBD1. The V and J ends lost 5 bases and 6 bases, in that order; junction bases with no gene match: 6. In germline, CDR1 is SGHTA, CDR2 FQGTGA. This CDR3 has 13 residues. This CDR3 is CASSPGQGLEQYF. The CDR3 DNA reads as TGTGCCAGCAGCCCCGGACAGGGACTCGAGCAGTACTTC.

The chain combines TRBV7-8 with TRBJ1-2; D is perhaps TRBD1 (6 bases). Trimming stripped 6 bases from V and 7 bases from J, with 15 bases between. Germline CDR1 is SGHVS and CDR2 is FQNEAQ. There are 13 residues in the CDR3. The CDR3, as DNA: TGTGCCAGCAGTCGTTGGGGGGCAGGTGGCTACACCTTC. It yields the protein CASSRWGAGGYTF. Combining the CDR3 with reference TRBV7-8 and TRBJ1-2 gives the whole variable domain GAGVSQSPRYKVAKRGQDVALRCDPISGHVSLFWYQQALGQGPEFLTYFQNEAQLDKSGLPSDRFFAERPEGSVSTLKIQRTQQEDSAVYLCASSRWGAGGYTFGSGTRLTVV.